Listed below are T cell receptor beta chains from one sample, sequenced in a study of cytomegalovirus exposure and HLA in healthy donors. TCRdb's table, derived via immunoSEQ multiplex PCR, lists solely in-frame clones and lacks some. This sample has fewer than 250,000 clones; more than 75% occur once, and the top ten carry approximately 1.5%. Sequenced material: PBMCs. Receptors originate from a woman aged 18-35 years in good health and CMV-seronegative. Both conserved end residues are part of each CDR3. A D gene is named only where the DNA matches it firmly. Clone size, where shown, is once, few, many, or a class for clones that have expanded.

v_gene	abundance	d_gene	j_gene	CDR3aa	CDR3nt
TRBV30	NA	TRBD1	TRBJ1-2	CAWSDGQGDYGYTF	TGTGCCTGGAGTGACGGACAGGGCGACTATGGCTACACCTTC
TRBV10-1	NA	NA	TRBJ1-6	CARQFYNSPLHF	TGCGCCAGACAGTTCTATAATTCACCCCTCCACTTT
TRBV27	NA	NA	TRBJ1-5	CASSLRQGGQPQHF	TGTGCCAGCAGTTTACGGCAGGGAGGCCAGCCCCAGCATTTT
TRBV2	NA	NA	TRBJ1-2	CASRPGNYGYTF	TGTGCCAGCAGACCAGGAAACTATGGCTACACCTTC
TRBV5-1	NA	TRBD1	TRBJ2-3	CASSRNRGLSTDTQYF	TGCGCCAGCAGTCGCAACAGGGGGCTCTCCACAGATACGCAGTATTTT
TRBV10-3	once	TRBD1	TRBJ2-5	CAISSTGGETQYF	TGTGCCATCAGTTCGACAGGGGGAGAGACCCAGTACTTC
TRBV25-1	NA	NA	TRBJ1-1	CASSEGGTVNTEAFF	TGTGCCAGCAGTGAAGGAGGGACCGTGAACACTGAAGCTTTCTTT
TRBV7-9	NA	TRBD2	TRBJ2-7	CASSLGTSGRYEQYF	TGTGCCAGCAGCTTGGGGACTAGCGGACGCTACGAGCAGTACTTC
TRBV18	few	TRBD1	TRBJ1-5	CASSPGTDQPQHF	TGTGCCAGCTCACCAGGGACAGATCAGCCCCAGCATTTT
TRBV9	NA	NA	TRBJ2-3	CASSGLASTDTQYF	TGTGCCAGCAGCGGACTGGCTAGCACAGATACGCAGTATTTT
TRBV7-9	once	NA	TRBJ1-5	CSSSGLAGQPQHF	TGTTCCAGCAGCGGGTTGGCGGGCCAGCCCCAGCATTTT
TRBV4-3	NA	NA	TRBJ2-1	CASSHLTSDEQFF	TGCGCCAGCAGCCACCTTACTTCGGATGAGCAGTTCTTC
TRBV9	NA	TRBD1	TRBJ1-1	CASSVSKPTKRTGNTEAFF	TGTGCCAGCAGCGTATCCAAGCCTACCAAGAGGACAGGGAACACTGAAGCTTTCTTT
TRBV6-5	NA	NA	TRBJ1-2	CASSYSGQRKNYGYTF	TGTGCCAGCAGTTACTCGGGCCAGCGGAAAAACTATGGCTACACCTTC
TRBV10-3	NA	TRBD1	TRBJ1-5	CAISAGQGQPQHF	TGTGCCATCAGTGCCGGACAGGGCCAGCCCCAGCATTTT
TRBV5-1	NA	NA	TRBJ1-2	CASSFRTPSRNYGYTF	TGCGCCAGCAGCTTCCGGACACCTTCTAGAAACTATGGCTACACCTTC
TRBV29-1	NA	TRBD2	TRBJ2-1	CSVGAGGSFEQFF	TGCAGCGTTGGAGCGGGAGGTAGTTTTGAGCAGTTCTTC
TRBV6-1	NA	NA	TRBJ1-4	CASRDFKREKLFF	TGTGCCAGCAGGGACTTCAAAAGGGAAAAACTGTTTTTT
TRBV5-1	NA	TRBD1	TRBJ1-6	CASSSTTGMNSPLHF	TGCGCCAGCAGCTCAACGACAGGGATGAATTCACCCCTCCACTTT
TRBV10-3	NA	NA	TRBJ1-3	CAISGGIHSGNTIYF	TGTGCCATCAGTGGCGGTATCCACTCTGGAAACACCATATATTTT
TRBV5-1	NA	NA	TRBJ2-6	CASSLMDSGANVLTF	TGCGCCAGCAGCTTGATGGACTCCGGGGCCAACGTCCTGACTTTC
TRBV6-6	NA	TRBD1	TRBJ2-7	CASSLRDRSYEQYF	TGTGCCAGCAGTCTCCGGGACAGGTCCTACGAGCAGTACTTC
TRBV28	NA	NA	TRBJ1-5	CASSSGGSNQPQHF	TGTGCCAGCAGTTCGGGAGGAAGCAATCAGCCCCAGCATTTT
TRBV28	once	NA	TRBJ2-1	CASSLNTRLGSEQFF	TGTGCCAGCAGTCTCAACACCCGGCTAGGCTCTGAGCAGTTCTTC
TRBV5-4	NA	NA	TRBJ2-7	CASSRSLGDSYEQYF	TGTGCCAGCAGCCGAAGTTTGGGCGACTCCTACGAGCAGTACTTC
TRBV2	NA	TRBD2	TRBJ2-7	CASSWTLAGYEQYF	TGTGCCTCCTCTTGGACGCTAGCGGGCTACGAGCAGTACTTC
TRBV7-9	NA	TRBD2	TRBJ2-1	CASSLGWGGVNEQFF	TGTGCCAGCAGCTTAGGTTGGGGGGGAGTCAATGAGCAGTTCTTC
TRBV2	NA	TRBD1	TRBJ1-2	CASRGQGLYGYTF	TGTGCCAGCAGGGGACAGGGTCTCTATGGCTACACCTTC
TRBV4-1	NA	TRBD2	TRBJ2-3	CASSQEGLAGGSDTQYF	TGCGCCAGCAGCCAAGAGGGACTAGCGGGGGGGTCAGATACGCAGTATTTT
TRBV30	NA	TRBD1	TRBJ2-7	CAWSLLGGAYEQYF	TGTGCCTGGAGTCTCTTAGGGGGCGCCTACGAGCAGTACTTC
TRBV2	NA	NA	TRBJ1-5	CASSEMGSNQPQHF	TGTGCCAGCAGTGAGATGGGCAGCAATCAGCCCCAGCATTTT
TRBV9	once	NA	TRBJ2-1	CASSTTPLANYNEQFF	TGTGCCAGCAGCACCACCCCTCTAGCGAACTACAATGAGCAGTTCTTC
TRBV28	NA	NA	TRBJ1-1	CASSLEGGGSEAFF	TGTGCCAGCAGTTTGGAAGGTGGAGGGTCTGAAGCTTTCTTT
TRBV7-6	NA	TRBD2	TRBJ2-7	CASSLRAGGSSYEQYF	TGTGCCAGCAGCTTACGAGCGGGAGGGTCGTCTTACGAGCAGTACTTC
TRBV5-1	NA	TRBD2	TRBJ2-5	CASSFGYRGGRLETQYF	TGCGCCAGCAGCTTTGGGTACCGGGGGGGGCGCTTAGAGACCCAGTACTTC
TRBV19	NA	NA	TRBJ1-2	CASKSRGNYGYTF	TGTGCCAGTAAAAGCAGGGGTAACTATGGCTACACCTTC
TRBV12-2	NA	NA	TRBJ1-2	CASRLGRNFKASSLYTF	TGTGCAAGTCGCTTAGGGAGGAACTTCAAAGCCAGTTCCCTCTACACCTTC
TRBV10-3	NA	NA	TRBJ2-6	CAISESGRFSGANVLTF	TGTGCCATCAGTGAGTCGGGCAGGTTCTCTGGGGCCAACGTCCTGACTTTC
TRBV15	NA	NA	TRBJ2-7	CATSREDQRDEQYF	TGTGCCACCAGCAGAGAGGACCAGAGGGACGAGCAGTACTTC
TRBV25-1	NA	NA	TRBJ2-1	CASSDPRSGINEQFF	TGTGCCAGCAGTGACCCCCGTTCAGGGATCAATGAGCAGTTCTTC
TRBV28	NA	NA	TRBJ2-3	CASSLPPQGTDTQYF	TGTGCCAGCAGTCTACCCCCGCAGGGTACAGATACGCAGTATTTT
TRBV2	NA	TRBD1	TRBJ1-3	CASSPNRGSGNTIYF	TGTGCCAGCAGTCCAAACAGGGGCTCTGGAAACACCATATATTTT
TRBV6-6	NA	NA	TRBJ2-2	CASSYSKGVNTGELFF	TGTGCCAGCAGTTACTCGAAGGGGGTGAACACCGGGGAGCTGTTTTTT
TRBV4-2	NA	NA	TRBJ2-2	CASSHLPGTGNTGELFF	TGTGCCAGCAGCCACCTTCCCGGGACTGGAAACACCGGGGAGCTGTTTTTT